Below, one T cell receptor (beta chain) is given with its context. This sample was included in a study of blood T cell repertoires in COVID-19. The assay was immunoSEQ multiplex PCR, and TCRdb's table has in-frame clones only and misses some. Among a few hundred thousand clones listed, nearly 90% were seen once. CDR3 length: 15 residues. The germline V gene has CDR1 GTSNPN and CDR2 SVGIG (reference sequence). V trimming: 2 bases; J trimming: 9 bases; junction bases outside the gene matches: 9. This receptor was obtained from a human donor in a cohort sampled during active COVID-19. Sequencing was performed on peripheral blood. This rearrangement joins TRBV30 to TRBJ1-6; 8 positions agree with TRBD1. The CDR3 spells CAWSSQTGVGSPLHF. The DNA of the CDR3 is TGTGCCTGGAGTTCCCAGACAGGGGTGGGTTCACCCCTCCACTTT.